These T cell receptor beta chains were read from a single sample in a study of T cells after yellow fever vaccination. One entry per CDR3 protein results from TCRdb running MiXCR on the 5' RACE reads. The data contain about 58,000 distinct CDR3 sequences, around 6.2% of them singletons. The material sequenced was PBMCs, either bulk or a sorted T-cell subset (CD4+, CD8+, memory, or dextramer-sorted; not recorded which), taken on the day of the yellow fever booster vaccination. These TCRs come from a man aged 18-30 years who received the YFV17D yellow fever vaccine. The CDR3 runs from the conserved cysteine through the conserved F or W. The D gene is left open where the match is weak. The size of a clone is reported for some rows only, either as once, few or many, or as a class for expanded clones.

D gene	clone size	V gene	J gene	CDR3 DNA	CDR3 protein
-	many	TRBV20-1	TRBJ1-2	TGCAGTGCTAGAGCCGGGAAGGGCGGCTACACCTTC	CSARAGKGGYTF
TRBD1	many	TRBV5-1	TRBJ1-5	TGCGCCAGAAAACAGGGGTGGGGTCAGCCCCAGCATTTT	CARKQGWGQPQHF
-	few	TRBV7-2	TRBJ2-7	TGTGCCAGCAGCGGACCGTCCTACGAGCAGTACTTC	CASSGPSYEQYF
-	many	TRBV3-1	TRBJ1-2	TGTGCCAGCAGCCAAGGGGGCGGCAACTATGGCTACACCTTC	CASSQGGGNYGYTF
-	many	TRBV5-1	TRBJ1-2	TGCGCCAGCAGCTTGGCCCTTGGGGCAAGGGGCTACACCTTC	CASSLALGARGYTF
-	many	TRBV12-3/TRBV12-4	TRBJ2-7	TGTGCCAGCAGTTTGTGGGGATTGAAGATGTACGAGCAGTACTTC	CASSLWGLKMYEQYF
TRBD1	few	TRBV7-9	TRBJ1-2	TGTGCCAGCAGCTTAGGACAGGGGGATGGCTACACCTTC	CASSLGQGDGYTF
TRBD2	-	TRBV29-1	TRBJ2-1	TGCAGCGTTGTTTTGACTAGCGGGGGGACATACAATGAGCAGTTCTTC	CSVVLTSGGTYNEQFF
TRBD2	few	TRBV12-3/TRBV12-4	TRBJ2-3	TGTGCCAGCAGCGCGGGGGAAAGCACAGATACGCAGTATTTT	CASSAGESTDTQYF
TRBD2	many	TRBV7-3	TRBJ2-3	TGTGCCAGCAGCTTAACGGGGGCAGCGGGAGGCACAGATACGCAGTATTTT	CASSLTGAAGGTDTQYF
-	few	TRBV5-1	TRBJ2-1	TGCGCCAGCAGCCCAACCCTGCCGGGGTCCTACAATGAGCAGTTCTTC	CASSPTLPGSYNEQFF
TRBD1	-	TRBV6-2/TRBV6-3	TRBJ1-2	TGTGCCAGCAGTCACCCGGGACAGGGCTATGGCTACACCTTC	CASSHPGQGYGYTF
-	many	TRBV12-3/TRBV12-4	TRBJ2-5	TGTGCCAGCAGCGGACAGACCGAAGAGACCCAGTACTTC	CASSGQTEETQYF
-	-	TRBV4-1	TRBJ1-3	TGCGCCAGCCACTTGCCGGGGAAAGGAAACACCATATATTTT	CASHLPGKGNTIYF
-	many	TRBV7-2	TRBJ2-3	TGTGCCAGCAGTCGGGACAGCACAGATACGCAGTATTTT	CASSRDSTDTQYF
-	many	TRBV6-6	TRBJ2-5	TGTGCCAGCAGTTCCCCCGCCGACCTTCGGGAGACCCAGTACTTC	CASSSPADLRETQYF
-	many	TRBV11-2	TRBJ2-7	TGTGCCAGCAGCTTACCCCCGGGCTACGAGCAGTACTTC	CASSLPPGYEQYF